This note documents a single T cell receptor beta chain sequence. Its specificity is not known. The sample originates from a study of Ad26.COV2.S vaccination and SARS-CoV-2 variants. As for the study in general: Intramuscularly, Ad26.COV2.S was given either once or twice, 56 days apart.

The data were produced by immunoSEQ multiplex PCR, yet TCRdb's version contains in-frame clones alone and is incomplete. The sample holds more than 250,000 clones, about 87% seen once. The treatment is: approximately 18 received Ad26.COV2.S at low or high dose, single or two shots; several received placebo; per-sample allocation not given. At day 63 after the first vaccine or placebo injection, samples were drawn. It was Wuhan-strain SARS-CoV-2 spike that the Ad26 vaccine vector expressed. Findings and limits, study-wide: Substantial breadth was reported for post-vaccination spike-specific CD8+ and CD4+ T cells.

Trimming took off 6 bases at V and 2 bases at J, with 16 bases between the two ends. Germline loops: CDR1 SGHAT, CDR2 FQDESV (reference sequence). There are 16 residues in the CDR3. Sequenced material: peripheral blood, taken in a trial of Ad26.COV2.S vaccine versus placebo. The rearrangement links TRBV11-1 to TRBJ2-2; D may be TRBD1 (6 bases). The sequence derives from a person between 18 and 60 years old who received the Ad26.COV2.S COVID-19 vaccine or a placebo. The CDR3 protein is CASSSSDRTNTGELFF. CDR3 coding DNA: TGTGCCAGCAGTTCATCCGACAGGACCAACACCGGGGAGCTGTTTTTT. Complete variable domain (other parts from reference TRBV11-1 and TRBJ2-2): EAEVAQSPRYKITEKSQAVAFWCDPISGHATLYWYRQILGQGPELLVQFQDESVVDDSQLPKDRFSAERLKGVDSTLKIQPAELGDSAMYLCASSSSDRTNTGELFFGEGSRLTVL.